What follows describes a single T cell receptor (beta chain). Antigen specificity is unknown. These data are taken from a study of shared clonotypes between healthy human individuals. Notes on the study in general: Shared clonotypes: approximately 5.3% naive CD4, about 3.5% naive CD8, 2.3% memory CD4, roughly 0.4% memory CD8. It was the non-shared clonotypes that had lower generation probabilities than clonotypes shared by all four donors.

Source study methods: Junction-only immunoSEQ data arrived without quality scores, meaning filtering differed. Profiling relied on immunoSEQ multiplex PCR, and the TCRdb table lists in-frame clones only, not all of them. The V and J calls and the clone size are those of that table, but D and trimming were determined from the DNA. The sample carries 850,000 to 1,100,000 clones, 60% to 85% recorded once. Donors comprised healthy HIV-negative adults lacking recent acute infections or vaccinations. V gave up 5 bases and J gave up 2 bases; unmatched junction bases: 8. This CDR3 has 15 residues. Germline assignment: CDR1 MDHEN and CDR2 SYDVKM.

The source material was memory CD4+ T cells from PBMCs. As for subset: CD45RA-negative fraction. This clonotype originated in a man aged 18 to 29 in good health. Some clones in this sample may be carry-over from other donors' samples. The J gene is TRBJ1-2, the V gene TRBV28; 7 bases are a match to TRBD1. The CDR3: CASSAPPRGNYGYTF. Written as DNA, the CDR3 is TGTGCCAGCAGTGCCCCGCCCAGGGGGAACTATGGCTACACCTTC.